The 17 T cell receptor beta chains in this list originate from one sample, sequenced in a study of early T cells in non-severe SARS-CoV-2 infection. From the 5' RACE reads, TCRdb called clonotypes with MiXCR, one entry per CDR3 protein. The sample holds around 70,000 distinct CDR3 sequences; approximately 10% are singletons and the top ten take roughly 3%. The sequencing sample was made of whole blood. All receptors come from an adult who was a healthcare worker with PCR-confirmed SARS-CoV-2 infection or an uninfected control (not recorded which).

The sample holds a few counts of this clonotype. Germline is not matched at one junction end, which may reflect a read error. The DNA of the CDR3 is TGCAGTGCAAGAGAATTGGGGGTAGGAAGAGAAAAACTGTTTTTT. This translates into CSARELGVGREKLFF. The gene calls are TRBV20-1 and TRBJ1-4, with a tentative D call TRBD1 (5 bases). Germline V gene data show CDR1 as DFQATT and CDR2 as SNEGSKA (reference sequence). This CDR3 comprises 15 residues.

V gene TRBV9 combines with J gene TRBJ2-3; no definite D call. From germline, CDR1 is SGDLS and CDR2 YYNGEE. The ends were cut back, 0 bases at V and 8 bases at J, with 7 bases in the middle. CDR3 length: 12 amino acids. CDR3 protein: CASSVEDGTQYF. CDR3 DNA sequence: TGTGCCAGCAGCGTAGAGGACGGTACGCAGTATTTT.

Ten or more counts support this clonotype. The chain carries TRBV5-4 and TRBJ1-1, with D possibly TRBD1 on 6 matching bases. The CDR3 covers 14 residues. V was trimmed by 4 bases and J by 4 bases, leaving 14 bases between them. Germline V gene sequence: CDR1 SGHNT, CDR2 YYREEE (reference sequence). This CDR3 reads CASSGGGGTTEAFF. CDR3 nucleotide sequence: TGTGCCAGCAGCGGAGGGGGGGGAACCACTGAAGCTTTCTTT.

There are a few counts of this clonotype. This CDR3 is CASSLLTGARETQYF. DNA for the CDR3: TGTGCCAGCAGTTTACTTACAGGGGCGAGAGAGACCCAGTACTTC. V usage is TRBV12-3 or TRBV12-4 and J usage is TRBJ2-5; 7 positions match TRBD1. V shed 2 bases, J shed 4 bases, and the junction held 7 bases outside the gene matches. This CDR3 has 15 amino acids.

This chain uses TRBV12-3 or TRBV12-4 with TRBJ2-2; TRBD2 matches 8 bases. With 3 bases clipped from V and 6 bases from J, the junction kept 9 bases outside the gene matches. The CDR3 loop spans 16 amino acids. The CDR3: CASSLVAGSDPGELFF. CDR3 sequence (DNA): TGTGCCAGCAGTTTGGTAGCGGGATCTGACCCCGGGGAGCTGTTTTTT.

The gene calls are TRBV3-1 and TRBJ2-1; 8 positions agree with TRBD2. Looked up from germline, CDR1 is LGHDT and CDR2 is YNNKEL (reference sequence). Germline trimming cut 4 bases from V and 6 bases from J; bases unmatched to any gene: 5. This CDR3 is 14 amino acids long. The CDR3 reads CASSLSGTSNEQFF. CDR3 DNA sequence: TGTGCCAGCAGCCTCAGCGGGACTAGCAATGAGCAGTTCTTC.

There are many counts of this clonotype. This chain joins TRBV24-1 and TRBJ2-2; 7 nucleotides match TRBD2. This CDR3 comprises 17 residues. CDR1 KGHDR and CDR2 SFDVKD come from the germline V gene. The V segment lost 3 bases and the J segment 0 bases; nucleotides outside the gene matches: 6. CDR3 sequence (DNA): TGTGCCACCAGTGATCCCTGGGGGGGAGCGAACACCGGGGAGCTGTTTTTT. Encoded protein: CATSDPWGGANTGELFF.

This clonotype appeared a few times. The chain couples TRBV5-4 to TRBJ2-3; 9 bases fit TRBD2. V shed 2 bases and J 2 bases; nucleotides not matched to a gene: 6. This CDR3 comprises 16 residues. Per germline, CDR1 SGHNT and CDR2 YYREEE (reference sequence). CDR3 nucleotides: TGTGCCAGCAGCTTCTGGCTAGCGGGAAACACAGATACGCAGTATTTT. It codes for CASSFWLAGNTDTQYF.

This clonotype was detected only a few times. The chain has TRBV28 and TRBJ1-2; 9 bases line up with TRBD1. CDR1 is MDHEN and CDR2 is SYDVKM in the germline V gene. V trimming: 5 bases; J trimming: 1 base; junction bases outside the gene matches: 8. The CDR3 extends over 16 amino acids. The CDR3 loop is CASSGEQGAHNYGYTF. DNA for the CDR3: TGTGCCAGCAGTGGAGAACAGGGGGCGCATAACTATGGCTACACCTTC.

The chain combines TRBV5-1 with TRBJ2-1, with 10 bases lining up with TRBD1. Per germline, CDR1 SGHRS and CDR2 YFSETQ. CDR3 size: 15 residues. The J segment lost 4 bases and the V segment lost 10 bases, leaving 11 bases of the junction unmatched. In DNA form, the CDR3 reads TGCGCCTCCAAACCGGGGACAGGGGATTACAATGAGCAGTTCTTC. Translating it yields CASKPGTGDYNEQFF.

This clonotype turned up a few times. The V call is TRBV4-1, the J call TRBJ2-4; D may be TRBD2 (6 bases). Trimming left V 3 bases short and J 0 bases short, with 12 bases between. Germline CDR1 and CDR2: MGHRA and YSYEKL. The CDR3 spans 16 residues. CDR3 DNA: TGCGCCAGCAGCCAGGTGGAGGAGGGAGCCAAAAACATTCAGTACTTC. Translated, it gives CASSQVEEGAKNIQYF.

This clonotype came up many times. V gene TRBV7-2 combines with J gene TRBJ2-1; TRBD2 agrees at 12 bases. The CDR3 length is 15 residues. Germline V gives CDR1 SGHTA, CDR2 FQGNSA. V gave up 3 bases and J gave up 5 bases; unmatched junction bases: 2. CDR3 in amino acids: CASSLTSGSHNEQFF. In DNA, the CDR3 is TGTGCCAGCAGCTTGACTAGCGGGAGCCACAATGAGCAGTTCTTC.

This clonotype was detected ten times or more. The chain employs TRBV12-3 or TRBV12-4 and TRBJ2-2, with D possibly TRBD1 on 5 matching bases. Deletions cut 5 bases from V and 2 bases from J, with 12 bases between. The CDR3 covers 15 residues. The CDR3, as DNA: TGTGCCAGCAGTCCAAGGACAATTAACACCGGGGAGCTGTTTTTT. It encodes CASSPRTINTGELFF.

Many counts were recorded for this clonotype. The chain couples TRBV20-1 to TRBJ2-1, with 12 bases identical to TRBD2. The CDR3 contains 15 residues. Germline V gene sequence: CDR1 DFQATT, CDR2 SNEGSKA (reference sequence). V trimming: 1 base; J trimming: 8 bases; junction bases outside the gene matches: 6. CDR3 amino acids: CSARGPSGRGDEQFF. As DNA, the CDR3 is TGCAGTGCTAGAGGTCCTAGCGGGAGGGGGGATGAGCAGTTCTTC.

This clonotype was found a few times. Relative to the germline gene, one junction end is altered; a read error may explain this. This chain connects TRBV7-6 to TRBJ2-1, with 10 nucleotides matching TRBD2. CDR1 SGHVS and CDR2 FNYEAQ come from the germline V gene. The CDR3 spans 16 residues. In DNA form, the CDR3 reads TGTGCCAGCAGCCTAGCGGGACTAGCGCTTTACAATGAGCAGTTCTTC. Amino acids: CASSLAGLALYNEQFF. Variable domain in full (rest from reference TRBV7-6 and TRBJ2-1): GAGVSQSPRYKVTKRGQDVALRCDPISGHVSLYWYRQALGQGPEFLTYFNYEAQQDKSGLPNDRFSAERPEGSISTLTIQRTEQRDSAMYRCASSLAGLALYNEQFFGPGTRLTVL.

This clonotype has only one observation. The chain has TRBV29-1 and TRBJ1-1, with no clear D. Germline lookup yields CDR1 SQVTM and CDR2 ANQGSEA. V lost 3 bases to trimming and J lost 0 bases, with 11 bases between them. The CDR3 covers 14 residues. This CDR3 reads CSVDVGCVNTEAFF. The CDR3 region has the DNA TGCAGCGTTGATGTAGGGTGCGTGAACACTGAAGCTTTCTTT.

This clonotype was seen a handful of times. This chain's CDR3 is CATSPRPNTEAFF. As DNA, the CDR3 is TGTGCCACCAGCCCCCGTCCGAACACTGAAGCTTTCTTT. The chain carries TRBV15 and TRBJ1-1; D gene ambiguous. V dropped 5 bases and J dropped 1 base, with 8 bases sitting between them. CDR3 size: 13 residues. Looked up from germline, CDR1 is LNHNV and CDR2 is YYDKDF (reference sequence). The full variable domain, completed using reference TRBV15 and TRBJ1-1, is DAMVIQNPRYQVTQFGKPVTLSCSQTLNHNVMYWYQQKSSQAPKLLFHYYDKDFNNEADTPDNFQSRRPNTSFCFLDIRSPGLGDTAMYLCATSPRPNTEAFFGQGTRLTVV.